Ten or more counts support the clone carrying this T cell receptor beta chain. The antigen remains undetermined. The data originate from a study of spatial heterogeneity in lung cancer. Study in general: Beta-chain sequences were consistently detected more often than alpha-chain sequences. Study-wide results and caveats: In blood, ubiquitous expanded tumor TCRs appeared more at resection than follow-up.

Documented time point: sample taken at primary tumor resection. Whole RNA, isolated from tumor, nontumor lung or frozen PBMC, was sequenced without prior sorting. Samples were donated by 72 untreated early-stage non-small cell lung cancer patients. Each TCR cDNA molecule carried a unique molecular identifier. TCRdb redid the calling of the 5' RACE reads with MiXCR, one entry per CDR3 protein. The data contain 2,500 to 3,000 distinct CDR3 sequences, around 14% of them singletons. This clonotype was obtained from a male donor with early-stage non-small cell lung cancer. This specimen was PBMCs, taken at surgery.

This CDR3 is CASSSTHNEQFF. In DNA form, the CDR3 reads TGTGCCAGCAGCTCGACACACAATGAGCAGTTCTTC. The chain employs TRBV11-3 and TRBJ2-1; D remains unclear. The CDR3 sequence is 12 residues long. V gave up 4 bases and J gave up 5 bases, with 6 bases separating them. Germline V gives CDR1 SGHNT, CDR2 YENEEA.